Listed here are 30 T cell receptor beta chains from one sample, sequenced in a study of blood T cells in healthy people across ages. Alongside a J-beta primer mix, a sample-barcoded 5' primer served in a second PCR lasting 7 to 11 cycles. One entry per CDR3 protein, called by TCRdb with MiXCR from the 5' RACE reads. The sample yields fewer than 950,000 distinct CDR3 sequences, roughly 40% seen once. The sample comprised blood. All receptors come from a man in his late teens or twenties in good health.

This sequence joins TRBV5-1 and TRBJ2-1; 7 bases match TRBD1. The CDR3 runs to 13 residues. The trim removed 1 base at V and 7 bases at J, leaving 2 bases unmatched. Germline loops: CDR1 SGHRS, CDR2 YFSETQ. The CDR3 spells CASSLIQGNEQFF. The CDR3 bases are TGCGCCAGCAGCTTGATACAGGGGAATGAGCAGTTCTTC.

The V gene is TRBV3-1, the J gene TRBJ2-7; 10 bases match TRBD2. The V segment lost 0 bases and the J segment 2 bases; nucleotides outside the gene matches: 7. Germline CDR1 reads LGHDT; CDR2 reads YNNKEL (reference sequence). The length of the CDR3 is 17 residues. The DNA for the CDR3 is TGTGCCAGCAGCCAAGATCAGCGGGGGGGCTCCCCCTACGAGCAGTACTTC. This gives the protein CASSQDQRGGSPYEQYF.

The J gene is TRBJ2-5, the V gene TRBV9; TRBD1 aligns across 8 bases. J gave up 0 bases and V 3 bases, and 7 bases lay outside the gene matches. Germline assignment: CDR1 SGDLS and CDR2 YYNGEE. The CDR3 consists of 16 residues. This CDR3 is CASSAGTGAYQETQYF. CDR3 in DNA: TGTGCCAGCAGCGCCGGGACAGGAGCTTACCAAGAGACCCAGTACTTC. The full variable domain, completed using reference TRBV9 and TRBJ2-5, is DSGVTQTPKHLITATGQRVTLRCSPRSGDLSVYWYQQSLDQGLQFLIQYYNGEERAKGNILERFSAQQFPDLHSELNLSSLELGDSALYFCASSAGTGAYQETQYFGPGTRLLVL.

There are a few counts of this clonotype. This chain connects TRBV20-1 to TRBJ2-5; maybe TRBD1 (6 bases). Trimming pared 3 bases from V and 6 bases from J, leaving 11 bases between. This CDR3 spans 12 amino acids. Germline V gene sequence: CDR1 DFQATT, CDR2 SNEGSKA (reference sequence). The CDR3 bases are TGCAGTGCTAGTCAGGGGACGCAGACCCAGTACTTC. Protein sequence: CSASQGTQTQYF.

This clonotype appeared a few times. The rearrangement uses TRBV12-5 and TRBJ2-7; no clear D gene. Germline values: CDR1 LGHNT, CDR2 FRNRAP. V was clipped by 9 bases and J by 2 bases, with 11 bases between them. The CDR3 is 12 amino acids. CDR3 in DNA: TGTGCTAGCAGTGGACCGACCTACGAGCAGTACTTC. It yields the protein CASSGPTYEQYF.

Notes on this clonotype: An end of the junction differs from the germline gene, which may be a read error. The chain links TRBV7-2 to TRBJ1-4; D call uncertain. Germline assignment: CDR1 SGHTA and CDR2 FQGNSA. The CDR3 spans 14 residues. This CDR3 reads CAGSAGEENEKLFF. DNA of the CDR3: TGTGCCGGCAGCGCCGGGGAAGAAAATGAAAAACTGTTTTTT. Full variable domain (rest looked up from reference TRBV7-2 and TRBJ1-4): GAGVSQSPSNKVTEKGKDVELRCDPISGHTALYWYRQSLGQGLEFLIYFQGNSAPDKSGLPSDRFSAERTGGSVSTLTIQRTQQEDSAVYLCAGSAGEENEKLFFGSGTQLSVL.

This clonotype was recorded a few times. The genes are TRBV6-6 and TRBJ2-7; TRBD1 is a possible D gene (6 bases). CDR1 and CDR2 from the germline V gene are MNHNY and SVGAGI (reference sequence). The germline V and J ends were trimmed by 2 bases and 6 bases, with 17 bases remaining between them. The CDR3 extends over 15 amino acids. The CDR3 sequence is CASSYRDTSRGEQYF. CDR3 DNA: TGTGCCAGCAGTTACCGGGACACGAGCCGGGGCGAGCAGTACTTC.

This rearrangement joins TRBV11-2 to TRBJ2-1; the D is unclear. Per germline, CDR1 SGHAT and CDR2 FQNNGV. V was shortened by 1 base and J by 7 bases, with 8 bases between the two germline ends. The CDR3 runs to 13 residues. CDR3 sequence reads: CASSLGYGNEQFF. CDR3 DNA: TGTGCCAGCAGCTTAGGATATGGGAATGAGCAGTTCTTC. Using reference TRBV11-2 and TRBJ2-1 for the parts outside the CDR3, the full variable domain is EAGVAQSPRYKIIEKRQSVAFWCNPISGHATLYWYQQILGQGPKLLIQFQNNGVVDDSQLPKDRFSAERLKGVDSTLKIQPAKLEDSAVYLCASSLGYGNEQFFGPGTRLTVL.

There are a few counts of this clonotype. J is TRBJ2-1 and V is TRBV7-2; TRBD2 matches at 11 bases. Germline V CDR1 and CDR2: SGHTA, FQGNSA. CDR3 length: 17 amino acids. V lost 5 bases and J lost 9; bases outside the gene matches: 15. CDR3 coding DNA: TGTGCCAGCAGCCCACCTCGGGGTAGCGGGGGGGCTGGTGAGCAGTTCTTC. It encodes CASSPPRGSGGAGEQFF.

DNA for the CDR3: TGCGCCAGCAGCCATCTCAGGGGCGGGGCCAACGTCCTGACTTTC. Protein product: CASSHLRGGANVLTF. V is TRBV4-1 and J is TRBJ2-6; tentatively, D is TRBD1 (6 bases). Germline V gene data show CDR1 as MGHRA and CDR2 as YSYEKL. The CDR3 consists of 15 residues. Between the trimmed V and J ends, which lost 3 bases and 4 bases, there was a span of 10 bases.

This clonotype appeared a few times. Here the CDR3 reads CSASPGGMGYEQFF. CDR3 in DNA: TGCAGTGCTAGCCCGGGGGGAATGGGCTATGAGCAGTTCTTC. The genes are TRBV20-1 and TRBJ2-1, with 7 bases identical to TRBD2. From germline, CDR1 is DFQATT and CDR2 SNEGSKA (reference sequence). The CDR3 contains 14 residues. The V and J ends lost 3 bases and 8 bases, in that order; junction bases with no gene match: 10.

A few counts support this clonotype. Given a much more abundant clone one base away, this may be a read error. The chain recombines TRBV29-1 with TRBJ2-6; a weak D match, TRBD1 (5 bases). Per the germline V gene, CDR1 is SQVTM and CDR2 is ANQGSEA. The CDR3 totals 15 residues. CDR3 coding DNA: TGCAGCGTTGAAAAGGCTGGGTCTGGGGCCGACGTCCTGACTTTC. This sequence encodes CSVEKAGSGADVLTF.

This clonotype showed up just a few times. The chain is built from TRBV5-6 and TRBJ2-1; D unresolved. This CDR3 is 12 amino acids long. The V end was cut by 2 bases, the J end by 7 bases, with 7 bases between. Germline-derived CDR1 and CDR2 are SGHDT and YYEEEE. The CDR3 here is CASSFDANEQFF. DNA for the CDR3: TGTGCCAGCAGCTTCGATGCAAATGAGCAGTTCTTC.

The gene calls are TRBV20-1 and TRBJ1-4; D might be TRBD1 (5 bases). The CDR3 is made up of 11 amino acids. The ends were cut back, 6 bases at V and 8 bases at J, with 10 bases in the middle. Germline assignment: CDR1 DFQATT and CDR2 SNEGSKA (reference sequence). The CDR3 sequence: CSAGVMEKLFF. The DNA of the CDR3 is TGCAGTGCAGGGGTAATGGAAAAACTGTTTTTT.

The J gene is TRBJ2-7, the V gene TRBV7-2; TRBD1 agrees at 9 bases. The CDR3 has 14 residues. CDR1 is SGHTA, CDR2 FQGNSA, per germline. Trimming removed 3 bases from V and 7 bases from J; junction bases left unmatched: 7. Here the CDR3 reads CASSLGTGPWEQYF. In DNA form, the CDR3 reads TGTGCCAGCAGCTTGGGGACAGGGCCTTGGGAGCAGTACTTC.

The chain carries TRBV7-9 and TRBJ2-3; no definite D call. The CDR3 is made up of 11 amino acids. Germline values: CDR1 SEHNR, CDR2 FQNEAQ (reference sequence). The CDR3 loop is CVGGSTDTQYF. DNA for the CDR3: TGTGTAGGCGGAAGCACAGATACGCAGTATTTT. Looking up the rest from reference TRBV7-9 and TRBJ2-3 gives the full variable domain: DTGVSQNPRHKITKRGQNVTFRCDPISEHNRLYWYRQTLGQGPEFLTYFQNEAQLEKSRLLSDRFSAERPKGSFSTLEIQRTEQGDSAMYLCVGGSTDTQYFGPGTRLTVL.

This sequence joins TRBV6-2 or TRBV6-3 and TRBJ2-5; 7 bases agree with TRBD1. CDR3 length: 14 amino acids. The germline gives CDR1 MNHEY, CDR2 SVGEGT. With 8 bases clipped from V and 3 bases from J, the junction kept 9 bases outside the gene matches. The CDR3 DNA follows: TGTGCCAGCCTCGTCGGGACAGCGAAAGAGACCCAGTACTTC. It encodes CASLVGTAKETQYF.

The J gene is TRBJ2-3, the V gene TRBV29-1; D uncertain. Per the germline V gene, CDR1 is SQVTM and CDR2 is ANQGSEA. This CDR3 comprises 12 residues. Trimming removed 5 bases at V and 0 bases at J, with 6 bases between. As DNA, the CDR3 is TGCAGCGTTCACTCTAGCACAGATACGCAGTATTTT. Protein product: CSVHSSTDTQYF.

Regarding this clonotype: Given a much more abundant clone one base away, this may be a read error. The J gene is TRBJ2-7, the V gene TRBV20-1, with D unclear. The CDR3 is 13 amino acids. Trimming pared 6 bases from V and 1 base from J, leaving 13 bases between. Germline CDR1 DFQATT, CDR2 SNEGSKA (reference sequence). Here the CDR3 reads CSARQRWSYEQYF. The DNA for the CDR3 is TGCAGTGCACGCCAAAGATGGTCCTACGAGCAGTACTTC.

Remarks on this clonotype: A much larger clone lies one base from this, so it may be a read error. The chain combines TRBV12-3 or TRBV12-4 with TRBJ2-7; D remains ambiguous. The CDR3 consists of 14 residues. The CDR3 bases are TGTGGCAGCAGTTTCTCACAGACCGAGTACGAGCAGTACTTC. It codes for CGSSFSQTEYEQYF.

V is TRBV5-4 and J is TRBJ2-7, with TRBD2 identical over 13 bases. With V trimmed by 3 bases and J by 4 bases, 4 bases remained unmatched. CDR3 length: 15 amino acids. Germline values: CDR1 SGHNT, CDR2 YYREEE (reference sequence). The CDR3 DNA reads as TGTGCCAGCAGCTCAGGACTAGCGGGGGCATACGAGCAGTACTTC. It codes for CASSSGLAGAYEQYF.

V and J are TRBV20-1 and TRBJ1-1; D gene ambiguous. The V gene's germline CDR1 is DFQATT and CDR2 SNEGSKA (reference sequence). CDR3 length equals 11 residues. The V end was cut by 6 bases, the J end by 4 bases, with 9 bases between. CDR3: CSAPHTTEAFF. The CDR3 DNA is TGCAGTGCCCCCCACACCACTGAAGCTTTCTTT.

The CDR3 coding sequence is TGTGCCAGCAGTTACCGGGACACAGGGGATGAAGCTTTCTTT. Amino acids: CASSYRDTGDEAFF. The chain uses TRBV6-5 and TRBJ1-1; 7 nucleotides align to TRBD1. The germline CDR1 and CDR2 sequences are MNHEY and SVGAGI. Losses at the gene ends were 2 bases for V and 7 bases for J; bases not matched to a gene: 7. The CDR3 consists of 14 residues.

This CDR3 is CASSEREYAQHF. CDR3 sequence (DNA): TGTGCCAGCAGTGAGAGGGAATATGCTCAGCATTTT. The chain links TRBV6-2 or TRBV6-3 to TRBJ1-5, with D unresolved. This CDR3 is 12 amino acids long. The germline V gene has CDR1 MNHEY and CDR2 SVGEGT. The V end was cut by 5 bases, the J end by 13 bases, with 15 bases between.

The table lists this clonotype with many counts. The chain employs TRBV7-9 and TRBJ2-4, with D tentatively TRBD1 (5 bases). Germline V gene data show CDR1 as SEHNR and CDR2 as FQNEAQ (reference sequence). CDR3 length: 17 residues. V was shortened by 2 bases and J by 6 bases, with 20 bases between the two germline ends. CDR3 amino acids: CASSLSAQGLERNIQYF. DNA of the CDR3: TGTGCCAGCAGCTTATCGGCTCAGGGTCTAGAGAGAAACATTCAGTACTTC.

J is TRBJ2-7 and V is TRBV20-1, with 8 nucleotides matching TRBD2. Germline CDR1 DFQATT, CDR2 SNEGSKA (reference sequence). The CDR3 runs 13 residues. V lost 7 bases, J lost 7 bases, and 12 bases stayed unmatched. Written as DNA, the CDR3 is TGCAGTGTACACCAGCGGGGGTACAATGAGCAGTACTTC. Its protein product is CSVHQRGYNEQYF.

This rearrangement joins TRBV2 to TRBJ2-3; perhaps TRBD2 as D (6 bases). CDR1 and CDR2 (germline): SNHLY, FYNNEI. V was clipped by 1 base and J by 8 bases, with 10 bases between them. The CDR3 is 13 residues long. The chain's CDR3 is CASSEEAGRTQYF. The CDR3 DNA reads TGTGCCAGCAGTGAAGAGGCGGGGCGTACGCAGTATTTT. The entire variable domain, with the rest obtained from reference TRBV2 and TRBJ2-3, is as follows: EPEVTQTPSHQVTQMGQEVILRCVPISNHLYFYWYRQILGQKVEFLVSFYNNEISEKSEIFDDQFSVERPDGSNFTLKIRSTKLEDSAMYFCASSEEAGRTQYFGPGTRLTVL.

This clonotype appeared a few times. The chain uses TRBV6-6 and TRBJ2-3; D is unresolved. Per germline, CDR1 MNHNY and CDR2 SVGAGI (reference sequence). Trimming shortened V by 5 bases and J by 2 bases, and 8 bases separated the two germline ends. The CDR3 is 13 amino acids. The CDR3 DNA follows: TGTGCCAGCAGTGACGACCTCACAGATACGCAGTATTTT. Protein sequence: CASSDDLTDTQYF.

This clonotype turned up a few times. This chain joins TRBV20-1 and TRBJ2-3; 9 positions agree with TRBD2. The ends lost 5 bases at V and 2 bases at J; junction bases unmatched: 5. Germline V gene data show CDR1 as DFQATT and CDR2 as SNEGSKA (reference sequence). The CDR3 has 14 amino acids. In DNA, the CDR3 is TGCAGTGCTGGTAGCGGGGGAATCACAGATACGCAGTATTTT. As protein: CSAGSGGITDTQYF.

Here the CDR3 DNA reads TGTGCCAGCAGCTTAGTTGGGACATCCGAGCAGTACTTC. This encodes CASSLVGTSEQYF. The chain employs TRBV7-2 and TRBJ2-7; maybe TRBD1 (6 bases). The CDR3 is 13 residues long. Germline values: CDR1 SGHTA, CDR2 FQGNSA. Trimming removed 1 base from V and 6 bases from J, with 10 bases in between.